This TCR beta chain was observed in a study of cytomegalovirus exposure and HLA in healthy donors. PCR involved 60 Vbeta and 13 Jbeta primers. Sequenced by immunoSEQ multiplex PCR; TCRdb stores in-frame clones only, minus some. The sample contains some 190,000 clones, 82% of which appear only once. This clone appeared once. Its specificity is unknown. Study-level results: The investigators catalogued 150 to 200 TCR beta chains as cytomegalovirus-associated. Among TCR sequences, most were rare, though some public TCRs appeared in many donors. It was confirmed in vitro that a few of the CMV-associated chains were specific for CMV antigens.

The CDR3 spans 14 residues. CDR1 is SGHRS and CDR2 is YFSETQ in the germline V gene. V lost 0 bases and J lost 8, with 12 bases in between. The clonotype comes from a man aged 40-49 years in good health and CMV-seronegative. The J gene is TRBJ2-1, the V gene TRBV5-1, with D perhaps TRBD1 (6 bases). Sequences were obtained from PBMCs. CDR3 DNA: TGCGCCAGCAGCTTGGCCCCCAGGGGAGATGAGCAGTTCTTC. The encoded protein is CASSLAPRGDEQFF.